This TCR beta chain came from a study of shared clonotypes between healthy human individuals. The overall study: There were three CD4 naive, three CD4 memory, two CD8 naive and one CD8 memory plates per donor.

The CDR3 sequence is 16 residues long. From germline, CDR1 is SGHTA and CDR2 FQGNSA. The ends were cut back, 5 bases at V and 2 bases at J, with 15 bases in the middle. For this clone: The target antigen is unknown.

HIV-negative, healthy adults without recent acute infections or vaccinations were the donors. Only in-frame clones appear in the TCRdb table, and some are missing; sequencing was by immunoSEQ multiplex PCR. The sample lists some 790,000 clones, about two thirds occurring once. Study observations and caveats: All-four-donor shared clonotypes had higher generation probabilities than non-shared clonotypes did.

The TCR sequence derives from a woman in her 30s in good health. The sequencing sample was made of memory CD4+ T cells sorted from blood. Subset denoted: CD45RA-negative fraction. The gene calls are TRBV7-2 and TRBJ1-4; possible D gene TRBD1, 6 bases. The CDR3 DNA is TGTGCCAGCAGCCCAAGGGGGACGGCGACTAATGAAAAACTGTTTTTT. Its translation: CASSPRGTATNEKLFF. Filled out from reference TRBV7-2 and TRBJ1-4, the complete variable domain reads GAGVSQSPSNKVTEKGKDVELRCDPISGHTALYWYRQSLGQGLEFLIYFQGNSAPDKSGLPSDRFSAERTGGSVSTLTIQRTQQEDSAVYLCASSPRGTATNEKLFFGSGTQLSVL.